The present entry profiles one T cell receptor (beta chain) with its context. This clonotype has a count of ten or more. Its antigen specificity is not known. It has no much larger one-base neighbor in the sample; base qualities were not kept. The data are from a study of Graves' ophthalmopathy and Graves' hyperthyroidism (dated by TCRdb to the late 2010s). Concerning the study at large: Peripheral blood samples were taken at the time of initial diagnosis, before any treatment was given. For training and testing, the 100 or so patients in the discovery cohort were randomly divided in a 7:3 ratio. In total, some 140 blood samples were TCR-sequenced: fewer than 50 ophthalmopathy, some 75 hyperthyroidism and about 17 hyperthyroidism-to-ophthalmopathy patients. Following sample collection, hyperthyroidism patients were given methimazole at a starting dose of 30 mg daily, and ophthalmopathy patients were given high-dose intravenous methylprednisolone. In roughly 6 hyperthyroidism patients, the T-cell repertoire of thyroid tissue was compared with the T-cell repertoire of blood. The study used signatures of the TCR beta repertoire to tell Graves' ophthalmopathy apart from Graves' hyperthyroidism and to predict which patients would progress to ophthalmopathy. The independent validation cohort included approximately 19 hyperthyroidism patients plus 17 patients who later progressed from hyperthyroidism to ophthalmopathy. To explore V-J signatures that separate ophthalmopathy from hyperthyroidism, a discovery set of approximately 100 patients was enrolled, consisting of 40 to 45 with ophthalmopathy and approximately 57 with stable hyperthyroidism. Beyond this particular receptor, the publication reports: In validation, the model predicted ophthalmopathy progression with 70.59% sensitivity and 72% to 80% specificity; roughly 11 predicted patients were CT-confirmed with GO in a median of about 6.1 months. No statistical method was used to set the sample size in advance, and the investigators knew which group each participant was assigned to. Most expanded thyroid clonotypes with a frequency above 0.001 also appeared in blood, which suggests that blood repertoires may reflect the immune response in the thyroid. In cross-validation, the 13-signature model distinguished ophthalmopathy from stable hyperthyroidism with approximately 88% sensitivity and about 84% specificity, and in the test set the corresponding values were around 80% and 75%.

Stable hyperthyroidism was defined as no progression to ophthalmopathy within 18 months of follow-up. Hyperthyroidism patients were newly diagnosed, were aged 18 to 65 years, and had a disease duration under 2 months. Patients with other autoimmune diseases, uncontrolled infections, pregnancy or lactation were excluded. Diagnosis was based on clinical symptoms, serum thyroxine, TRAb, thyroid ultrasound and orbital computed tomography. Ficoll-Paque density gradient centrifugation was used to isolate PBMCs from about 9.4 ml of fresh peripheral blood. Total RNA was extracted using Trizol reagent, and RNA quality was checked on an Agilent 2100 Bioanalyzer. TCR beta CDR3 regions were amplified from RNA transcripts for repertoire sequencing. A first-round RT-PCR used HTBI primers with the Qiagen OneStep RT-PCR kit, followed by a second-round multiplex PCR, size selection and purification. Libraries were sequenced paired-end with 100 bp reads on an Illumina HiSeq2000. The original methods were these. Reads were processed with SOAPnuke, discarding reads with adapters, uncalled bases, mean Phred below 15, or no exact constant-primer or identifier match. High-quality paired reads were merged with COPE v1.2.5. Each unique nucleotide sequence was defined as a clonotype, and clonotypes were aligned to IMGT TRB V, D and J references with MiTCR v1.1. Analysis was restricted to V-J combinations with a frequency above 0.0001, which covered roughly 99% of repertoires. A TCR clonal expansion and chaos score per V-J combination was defined as the ratio of F50 clonal expansion to chaos observed in the TCRdist matrix. Welch's t-statistics and random forest were used to reduce features to approximately 13 V-J combinations, which were fed into a naive Bayes classifier. The Morisita-Horn index was used to measure how similar the thyroid and blood repertoires were. TCRdb took the public reads, trimmed them with fastp at Q25, ran MiXCR for clone calling and kept in-frame beta chains. Under each unique CDR3 protein, matching rows form one entry showing the most common genes and DNA. The V and J calls were determined by TCRdb, not by the authors. The sample table holds hundreds of thousands of distinct CDR3 sequences, of which 20% to 25% were seen once. The ten biggest clones cover approximately 7.7% of the sample.

The CDR3 contains 14 residues, cysteine and phenylalanine counted. Just the 42-base CDR3 DNA is kept, in frame starting at base 1. Via the germline V gene, CDR1 is SGHVS and CDR2 FQNEAQ. V is shortened by 3 bases, J by 11 bases, and the region joining them spans 17 bases. The clonotype originates from a young woman with stable Graves' hyperthyroidism. Some clones in this sample may be carry-over from other donors' samples. Donor details come from another sample of the same person, matched by shared clones. The sequenced material came from peripheral blood. The chain links TRBV7-8 with TRBJ1-5; perhaps TRBD1 is the D gene, with 6 bases matching. CDR3 sequence: CASSLDQGPRAQHF. The bases read TGTGCCAGCAGCTTGGACCAGGGGCCACGAGCCCAGCATTTT.